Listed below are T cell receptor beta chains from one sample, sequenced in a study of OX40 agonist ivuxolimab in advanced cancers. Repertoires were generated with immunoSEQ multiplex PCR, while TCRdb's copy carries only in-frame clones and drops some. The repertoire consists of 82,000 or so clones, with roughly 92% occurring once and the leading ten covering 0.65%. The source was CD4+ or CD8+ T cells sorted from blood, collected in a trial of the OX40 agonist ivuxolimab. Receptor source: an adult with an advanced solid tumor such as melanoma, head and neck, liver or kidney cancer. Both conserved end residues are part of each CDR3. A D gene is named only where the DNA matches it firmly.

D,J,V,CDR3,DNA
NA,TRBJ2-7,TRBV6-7,CASSLQLGRGEDSYEQYF,TGTGCCAGCAGTCTTCAGCTGGGACGGGGTGAAGACTCCTACGAGCAGTACTTC
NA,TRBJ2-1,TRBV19,CASSDPGRSRVYNEQFF,TGTGCCAGTAGTGATCCGGGACGCTCAAGAGTCTACAATGAGCAGTTCTTC
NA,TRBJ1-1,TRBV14,CASSQDRVTEAFF,TGTGCCAGCAGCCAAGATCGGGTAACTGAAGCTTTCTTT
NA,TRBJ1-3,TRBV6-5,CASALRTNSGNTIYF,TGTGCCAGCGCCCTCAGGACCAACTCTGGAAACACCATATATTTT
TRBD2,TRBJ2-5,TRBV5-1,CASSLAGAGAQETQYF,TGCGCCAGCAGCTTGGCGGGAGCGGGGGCACAAGAGACCCAGTACTTC
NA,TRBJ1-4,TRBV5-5,CASSGGQGRGEKLFF,TGTGCCAGCAGCGGTGGACAAGGACGCGGTGAAAAACTGTTTTTT
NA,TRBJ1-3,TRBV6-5,CASRDGGNTIYF,TGTGCCAGCCGGGACGGCGGAAACACCATATATTTT
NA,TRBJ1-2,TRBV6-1,CASSESTADYGYTF,TGTGCCAGCAGTGAATCGACAGCAGACTATGGCTACACCTTC
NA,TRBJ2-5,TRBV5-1,CASSFLGTETQYF,TGCGCCAGCAGCTTTCTGGGGACGGAGACCCAGTACTTC
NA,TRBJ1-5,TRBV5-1,CASSPTGGGNQPQHF,TGCGCCAGCAGCCCCACGGGCGGTGGCAATCAGCCCCAGCATTTT
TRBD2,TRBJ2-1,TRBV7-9,CASSYGTSEYNEQFF,TGTGCCAGCAGCTACGGGACTAGCGAGTACAATGAGCAGTTCTTC
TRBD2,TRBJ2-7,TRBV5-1,CATAQEPIAGRTYEQYF,TGCGCCACCGCTCAGGAGCCCATAGCGGGGAGGACCTACGAGCAGTACTTC
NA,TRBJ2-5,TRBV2,CASSLGQLETQYF,TGTGCCAGCAGTCTAGGACAACTAGAGACCCAGTACTTC
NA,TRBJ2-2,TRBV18,CASSPPAGQAGELFF,TGTGCCAGCTCACCACCGGCAGGCCAAGCCGGGGAGCTGTTTTTT
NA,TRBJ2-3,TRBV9,CASSVDQGASGSTDTQYF,TGTGCCAGCAGCGTAGACCAGGGGGCTAGCGGGAGCACAGATACGCAGTATTTT
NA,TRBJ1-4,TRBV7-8,CASSLGGGPANEKLFF,TGTGCCAGCAGCTTAGGCGGAGGGCCGGCGAATGAAAAACTGTTTTTT
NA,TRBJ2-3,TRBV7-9,CASSLARPGTVQYF,TGTGCCAGCAGCTTAGCGCGACCGGGGACGGTGCAGTATTTT